This T cell receptor (beta chain) is from a study of T cell repertoires in cytomegalovirus infection. Study information: Public TCR beta signatures marked donors with CMV infection and the matching HLA.

Study-wide points: Based on cumulative public TCR beta family frequency, carriers of CMV plus the relevant HLA were identified. Within the response measured ex vivo, HLA-C-restricted CMV-specific TCR beta clonotypes were dominant.

Each CDR3 protein is one row after TCRdb ran MiXCR on the reads. The repertoire holds just over 150,000 distinct CDR3 sequences, with less than 25% as singletons. This CDR3 spans 14 amino acids. J was trimmed by 8 bases and V by 4 bases; bases with no gene match: 10. Germline-derived CDR1 and CDR2 are SGHNT and YYREEE (reference sequence). Concerning this clonotype itself: The antigen remains undetermined.

The chain carries TRBV5-4 and TRBJ1-2; 8 positions agree with TRBD1. Material for sequencing was PBMCs. This clonotype was sampled from a human donor in good health (CMV status not recorded). Some clones in this sample may be carry-over from other donors' samples. CDR3 amino acids: CASSLWTGNLGYTF. The CDR3 DNA reads as TGTGCCAGCAGCCTGTGGACAGGGAATTTGGGCTACACCTTC.